A single sample is the source of the 7 T cell receptor beta chains below, sequenced in a study of blood T cell repertoires in COVID-19. Sequencing used immunoSEQ multiplex PCR; TCRdb keeps in-frame clones, though not all of them. In the table there are 110,000 to 150,000 clones, around 86% of which are singletons. The sequenced material came from peripheral blood. The receptors here all came from a human donor in a cohort sampled during active COVID-19.

The chain combines TRBV20-1 with TRBJ2-1; a possible D gene is TRBD2 (5 bases). Trimming stripped 5 bases from V and 11 bases from J, with 10 bases between. This CDR3 comprises 10 residues. Germline loops: CDR1 DFQATT, CDR2 SNEGSKA (reference sequence). CDR3 sequence reads: CSAALGQQFF. The CDR3 DNA is TGCAGTGCTGCACTAGGCCAGCAGTTCTTC.

This clone appeared a single time. This sequence joins TRBV5-1 and TRBJ2-2, with D tentatively TRBD2 (5 bases). The germline V gene has CDR1 SGHRS and CDR2 YFSETQ. This CDR3 is built from 13 residues. With 4 bases removed from V and 7 bases from J, the gap between germline ends came to 11 bases. The CDR3: CASSQTSGGELFF. The CDR3 nucleotides are TGCGCCAGCAGCCAGACCAGCGGCGGGGAGCTGTTTTTT.

This chain links TRBV19 with TRBJ1-1; unclear D gene. The germline V and J ends were trimmed by 3 bases and 11 bases, with 13 bases remaining between them. CDR3 length: 12 amino acids. Germline CDR1 reads LNHDA; CDR2 reads SQIVND (reference sequence). CDR3 in amino acids: CASSMNRAMAFF. CDR3 sequence (DNA): TGTGCCAGTAGTATGAACCGAGCGATGGCTTTCTTT.

V is TRBV4-2 and J is TRBJ1-3; TRBD1 matches 10 bases. Per the germline V gene, CDR1 is LGHNA and CDR2 is YNFKEQ. The V gene end was trimmed by 6 bases and the J gene end by 2 bases; junction bases not matched to a gene: 4. This CDR3 is built from 15 residues. CDR3 bases: TGTGCCAGCAGAGGAGACAGGGGGCCTGGAAACACCATATATTTT. This translates into CASRGDRGPGNTIYF.

As DNA, the CDR3 is TGCGCCAGCAGCTTGGGGGACATCGAGGGGTCCCAGCATTTT. As protein: CASSLGDIEGSQHF. The genes are TRBV5-1 and TRBJ1-5, with a possible D match to TRBD1 (6 bases). The CDR3 has 14 residues. The V gene's germline CDR1 is SGHRS and CDR2 YFSETQ. V lost 0 bases, J lost 11 bases, and 15 bases lay in between.

The rearrangement links TRBV28 to TRBJ2-7; 8 nucleotides match TRBD2. Germline lookup yields CDR1 MDHEN and CDR2 SYDVKM. V lost 1 base, J lost 0 bases, and 8 bases stayed unmatched. This CDR3 is 17 amino acids long. CDR3 sequence (DNA): TGTGCCAGCAGTTTATACAAAACTAGCGGAAACTCCTACGAGCAGTACTTC. Translated: CASSLYKTSGNSYEQYF. Together with reference TRBV28 and TRBJ2-7, the CDR3 gives the full variable domain: DVKVTQSSRYLVKRTGEKVFLECVQDMDHENMFWYRQDPGLGLRLIYFSYDVKMKEKGDIPEGYSVSREKKERFSLILESASTNQTSMYLCASSLYKTSGNSYEQYFGPGTRLTVT.

The V and J genes are TRBV27 and TRBJ2-7; maybe TRBD2 (6 bases). The V gene's germline CDR1 is MNHEY and CDR2 SMNVEV (reference sequence). The CDR3 has 15 residues. The V end was cut by 3 bases, the J end by 6 bases, with 18 bases between. The CDR3 sequence is CASSFQPGVWFEQYF. In nucleotides, the CDR3 is TGTGCCAGCAGTTTTCAGCCGGGAGTTTGGTTCGAGCAGTACTTC.